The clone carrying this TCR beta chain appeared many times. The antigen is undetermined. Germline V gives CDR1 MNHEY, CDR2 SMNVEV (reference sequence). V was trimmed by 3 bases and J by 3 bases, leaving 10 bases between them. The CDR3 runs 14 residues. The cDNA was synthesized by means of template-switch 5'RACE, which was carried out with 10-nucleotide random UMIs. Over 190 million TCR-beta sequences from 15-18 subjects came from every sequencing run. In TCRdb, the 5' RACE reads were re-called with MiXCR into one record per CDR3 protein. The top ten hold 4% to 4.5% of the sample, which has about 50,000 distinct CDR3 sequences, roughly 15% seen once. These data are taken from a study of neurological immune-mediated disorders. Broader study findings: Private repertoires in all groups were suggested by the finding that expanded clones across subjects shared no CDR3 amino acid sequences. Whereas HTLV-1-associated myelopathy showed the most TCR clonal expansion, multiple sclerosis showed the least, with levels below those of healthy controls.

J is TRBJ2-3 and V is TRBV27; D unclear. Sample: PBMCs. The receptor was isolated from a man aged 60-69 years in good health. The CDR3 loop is CASSLSVLTDTQYF. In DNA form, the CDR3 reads TGTGCCAGCAGTTTGAGCGTTTTGACAGATACGCAGTATTTT.